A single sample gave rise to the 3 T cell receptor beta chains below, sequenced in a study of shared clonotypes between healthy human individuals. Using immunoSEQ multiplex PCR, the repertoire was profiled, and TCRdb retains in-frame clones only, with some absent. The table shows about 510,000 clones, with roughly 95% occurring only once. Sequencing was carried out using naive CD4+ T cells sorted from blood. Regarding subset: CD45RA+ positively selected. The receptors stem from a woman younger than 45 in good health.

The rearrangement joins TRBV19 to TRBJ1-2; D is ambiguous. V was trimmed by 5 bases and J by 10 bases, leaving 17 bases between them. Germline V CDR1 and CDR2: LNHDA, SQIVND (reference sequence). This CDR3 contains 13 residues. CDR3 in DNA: TGTGCCAGTAGTGACCCCCCCCGGGGTTTCTACACCTTC. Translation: CASSDPPRGFYTF.

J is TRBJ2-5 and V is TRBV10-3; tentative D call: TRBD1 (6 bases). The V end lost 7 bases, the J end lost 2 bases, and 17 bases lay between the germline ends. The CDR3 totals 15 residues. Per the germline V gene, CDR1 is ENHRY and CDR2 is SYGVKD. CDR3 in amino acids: CAITPEQGPQETQYF. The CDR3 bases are TGTGCCATCACACCAGAACAGGGCCCACAAGAGACCCAGTACTTC.

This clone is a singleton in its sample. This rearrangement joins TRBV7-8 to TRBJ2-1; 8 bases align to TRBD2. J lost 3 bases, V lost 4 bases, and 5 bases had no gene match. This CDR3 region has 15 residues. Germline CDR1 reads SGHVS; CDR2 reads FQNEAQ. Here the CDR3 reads CASSSKREIYNEQFF. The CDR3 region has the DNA TGTGCCAGCAGCTCCAAGCGGGAGATCTACAATGAGCAGTTCTTC.